This paragraph covers one T cell receptor (beta chain) sequence. Its target is not known. With 60 Vbeta and 13 Jbeta primers, the PCR was carried out. Produced via immunoSEQ multiplex PCR; TCRdb's table is partial and in-frame only. The data contain fewer than 250,000 clones, about three quarters of them seen just once; the ten biggest clones take up about 1.7%. Everyone who donated was a healthy bone marrow donor. These data come from a study of cytomegalovirus exposure and HLA in healthy donors. Study-level background: Of over 300 genotyped donors, approximately 84% clustered with self-reported Caucasian donors.

Findings of the study overall: It was assumed in the presence/absence analyses that sequencing depth was roughly uniform across donors. Later analysis identified a missense DCLRE1C variant that was linked to TCR beta V- and J-gene trimming.

The sample consisted of PBMCs. The sequence came from a male donor in good health and CMV-seronegative.

The CDR3 DNA is TGTGCCAGCAGCTCCCTTCGACAGGGACCCTACGAGCAGTACTTC. Translation gives CASSSLRQGPYEQYF. The chain employs TRBV5-6 and TRBJ2-7; 7 positions match TRBD1. There are 15 residues in the CDR3. CDR1 and CDR2 (germline): SGHDT, YYEEEE. Losses at the gene ends were 3 bases for V and 2 bases for J; bases not matched to a gene: 8.